Detailed here is one T cell receptor (beta chain). TCRdb itself ran the RT-PCR reads through MiXCR, one entry per CDR3 protein. The sample has about 680,000 distinct CDR3 sequences; 14% are singletons. The CDR3 is 16 amino acids. Germline CDR1 MGHRA, CDR2 YSYEKL. After removal of 1 base from V and 2 bases from J, the junction contained 5 bases not matched to a gene. The sequence came from a female donor in good health, serving as a healthy control. The rearrangement links TRBV4-1 to TRBJ1-1, with 9 positions matching TRBD1. Specimen: memory CD4+ T cells from blood. CDR3 sequence reads: CASSQGNRGLNTEAFF. In DNA, the CDR3 is TGCGCCAGCAGCCAAGGCAACAGGGGGCTAAACACTGAAGCTTTCTTT.